These 29 T cell receptor beta chains were all obtained from the same sample, sequenced in a study of siplizumab effects on memory and regulatory T cells. Generated by immunoSEQ multiplex PCR, the TCRdb table keeps only in-frame clones and is missing some. The data contain approximately 52,000 clones, 95% to 98% of them singletons. Sequenced: naive CD4+ T cells sorted from blood. Receptor source: a human donor in good health.

The chain links TRBV19 to TRBJ2-3; D gene uncertain. The V gene's germline CDR1 is LNHDA and CDR2 SQIVND (reference sequence). The V end lost 5 bases, the J end lost 5 bases, and 8 bases lay between the germline ends. CDR3 length equals 12 residues. The CDR3 spells CASSSTLDTQYF. In DNA form, the CDR3 reads TGTGCCAGTAGTTCAACACTAGATACGCAGTATTTT. Looking up the rest from reference TRBV19 and TRBJ2-3 gives the full variable domain: DGGITQSPKYLFRKEGQNVTLSCEQNLNHDAMYWYRQDPGQGLRLIYYSQIVNDFQKGDIAEGYSVSREKKESFPLTVTSAQKNPTAFYLCASSSTLDTQYFGPGTRLTVL.

J is TRBJ2-2 and V is TRBV30; 11 nucleotides line up with TRBD2. The V and J ends lost 2 bases and 5 bases, in that order; junction bases with no gene match: 4. This CDR3 region has 15 residues. Germline V gene lookup returns CDR1 GTSNPN and CDR2 SVGIG (reference sequence). The CDR3 loop reads CAWSLGLAATGELFF. The CDR3 nucleotides are TGTGCCTGGAGTTTGGGACTAGCGGCGACCGGGGAGCTGTTTTTT.

This chain uses TRBV7-9 with TRBJ2-5, with D hard to call. Germline lookup yields CDR1 SEHNR and CDR2 FQNEAQ (reference sequence). V was clipped by 2 bases and J by 3 bases, with 7 bases between them. CDR3 length equals 13 residues. As DNA, the CDR3 is TGTGCCAGCAGCTTATCTCTCAAAGAGACCCAGTACTTC. Protein product: CASSLSLKETQYF.

The chain links TRBV28 to TRBJ1-1; no reliable D call. Germline loops: CDR1 MDHEN, CDR2 SYDVKM. The CDR3 runs to 13 residues. V was cut by 3 bases and J by 3 bases, with 8 bases left in between. In nucleotides, the CDR3 is TGTGCCAGCAGTTTTCCCCAGTACACTGAAGCTTTCTTT. Its translation: CASSFPQYTEAFF.

The V call is TRBV11-1, the J call TRBJ2-1; a weak D match, TRBD2 (6 bases). V shed 2 bases and J shed 0 bases, with 14 bases lying between them. This CDR3 is built from 17 residues. Germline V CDR1 and CDR2: SGHAT, FQDESV (reference sequence). The CDR3 bases are TGTGCCAGCAGCTTAATGGGGTTAGCGGACTCCTACAATGAGCAGTTCTTC. This sequence encodes CASSLMGLADSYNEQFF.

The chain joins TRBV4-3 to TRBJ2-7, with 10 nucleotides matching TRBD2. The CDR3 contains 20 residues. The trim removed 2 bases at V and 0 bases at J, leaving 16 bases unmatched. Germline V CDR1 and CDR2: LGHNA, YSLEER. CDR3 protein: CASSQRAPSGSLGVSYEQYF. The CDR3, as DNA: TGCGCCAGCAGCCAAAGGGCCCCTAGCGGGAGTTTGGGGGTCTCCTACGAGCAGTACTTC.

This chain uses TRBV18 with TRBJ2-7; TRBD1 aligns across 7 bases. With 3 bases clipped from V and 4 bases from J, the junction kept 9 bases outside the gene matches. CDR1 and CDR2 from the germline V gene are KGHSH and LQKENI. The CDR3 covers 15 residues. In nucleotides, the CDR3 is TGTGCCAGCTCACCGCTCGGGACAGCTCCTTACGAGCAGTACTTC. Protein: CASSPLGTAPYEQYF. Supplemented by reference TRBV18 and TRBJ2-7, the full variable domain reads NAGVMQNPRHLVRRRGQEARLRCSPMKGHSHVYWYRQLPEEGLKFMVYLQKENIIDESGMPKERFSAEFPKEGPSILRIQQVVRGDSAAYFCASSPLGTAPYEQYFGPGTRLTVT.

The chain uses TRBV14 and TRBJ1-4, with D perhaps matching TRBD1 (6 bases). Trimming left V 1 base short and J 7 bases short, with 16 bases between. Germline V CDR1 and CDR2: SGHDN, FVKESK. CDR3 length equals 16 residues. The CDR3 loop reads CASSQVPGTLIEKLFF. DNA for the CDR3: TGTGCCAGCAGCCAAGTCCCCGGGACACTCATTGAAAAACTGTTTTTT.

The CDR3 DNA reads as TGCGCCAGCAGCCAGCAGGGAACTAATGAAAAACTGTTTTTT. Translated, it gives CASSQQGTNEKLFF. This chain joins TRBV4-3 and TRBJ1-4; D possibly corresponds to TRBD1 (5 bases). Germline-derived CDR1 and CDR2 are LGHNA and YSLEER. The CDR3 runs to 14 residues. Trimming took 3 bases from V and 1 from J, leaving 6 bases between them.

This clone was detected only once. The chain couples TRBV5-6 to TRBJ2-3; tentatively, D is TRBD1 or TRBD2 (5 bases each). Germline V gene lookup returns CDR1 SGHDT and CDR2 YYEEEE. This CDR3 spans 16 amino acids. Between the trimmed V and J ends, which lost 4 bases and 1 base, there was a span of 16 bases. Here the CDR3 reads CASSEGTNRGTDTQYF. As DNA, the CDR3 is TGTGCCAGCAGCGAAGGGACGAACAGAGGCACAGATACGCAGTATTTT.

The V and J genes are TRBV28 and TRBJ2-7, with 9 bases aligning to TRBD1. After removal of 5 bases from V and 2 bases from J, the junction contained 10 bases not matched to a gene. The CDR3 totals 16 residues. Germline CDR1 and CDR2: MDHEN and SYDVKM. The CDR3 DNA reads TGTGCCAGCAGTCCAAGCCCGGGACAGGGTGCCTACGAGCAGTACTTC. Its translation is CASSPSPGQGAYEQYF.

In this sample, this clone turned up a few times. The chain is built from TRBV19 and TRBJ1-5; TRBD1 agrees at 7 bases. The CDR3 runs 15 residues. Per the germline V gene, CDR1 is LNHDA and CDR2 is SQIVND (reference sequence). J gave up 2 bases and V 5 bases, and 6 bases lay outside the gene matches. The CDR3 nucleotides are TGTGCCAGTAGTGAACAGGGGCGAGGCAATCAGCCCCAGCATTTT. Protein product: CASSEQGRGNQPQHF.

This clone has only one observation. The rearrangement links TRBV5-1 to TRBJ2-7; TRBD1 might be the D (6 bases). This CDR3 is built from 14 residues. CDR1 and CDR2 (germline): SGHRS, YFSETQ. Trimming cost V 0 bases and J 6 bases, with 13 bases left between them. CDR3 in DNA: TGCGCCAGCAGCTTGGACAGGGTGGGAAGCGAGCAGTACTTC. Protein sequence: CASSLDRVGSEQYF.

V gene TRBV19 combines with J gene TRBJ2-7, with D possibly being TRBD1 (5 bases). Trimming took off 5 bases at V and 3 bases at J, with 14 bases between the two ends. The length of the CDR3 is 14 residues. Germline V gene data show CDR1 as LNHDA and CDR2 as SQIVND (reference sequence). The CDR3 protein is CASSRQPLDYEQYF. For the CDR3, the DNA is TGTGCCAGTAGTCGACAGCCCCTGGACTACGAGCAGTACTTC.

The chain recombines TRBV6-1 with TRBJ1-2; perhaps TRBD1 as D (5 bases). V lost 5 bases and J lost 8, with 9 bases in between. Germline assignment: CDR1 MNHNS and CDR2 SASEGT. This CDR3 spans 11 amino acids. The CDR3 nucleotides read TGTGCCAGCAGTTCAGGGCGCGGCTACACCTTC. As protein: CASSSGRGYTF.

V gene TRBV6-5 combines with J gene TRBJ2-5, with 7 bases aligning to TRBD1. Trimming cost V 6 bases and J 3 bases; bases outside gene matches: 7. CDR1 MNHEY and CDR2 SVGAGI come from the germline V gene. CDR3 length: 14 residues. CDR3 coding DNA: TGTGCCAGCAGGACAGGGTGGGCGGAAGAGACCCAGTACTTC. Amino acid sequence: CASRTGWAEETQYF.

CDR3 coding DNA: TGTGCCATCAGTGAGTCGAGAAAGGGGGGAAGGACTGAAGCTTTCTTT. It yields the protein CAISESRKGGRTEAFF. The genes are TRBV10-3 and TRBJ1-1, with a tentative D call TRBD1 (6 bases). Trimming cost V 0 bases and J 5 bases, with 16 bases left between them. Germline V gives CDR1 ENHRY, CDR2 SYGVKD. The CDR3 runs 16 residues.

The V and J genes are TRBV27 and TRBJ1-1, with 9 bases aligning to TRBD1. This CDR3 is built from 14 residues. After removal of 2 bases from V and 4 bases from J, the junction contained 2 bases not matched to a gene. Germline CDR1 reads MNHEY; CDR2 reads SMNVEV (reference sequence). In DNA form, the CDR3 reads TGTGCCAGCAGTTTAAACAGGGGGCCCACTGAAGCTTTCTTT. Its protein product is CASSLNRGPTEAFF.

This clone was observed a few times. This rearrangement joins TRBV5-4 to TRBJ2-2; 11 nucleotides line up with TRBD1. Germline V gene lookup returns CDR1 SGHNT and CDR2 YYREEE (reference sequence). Germline trimming cut 4 bases from V and 4 bases from J; bases unmatched to any gene: 3. This CDR3 has 15 amino acids. The CDR3 DNA is TGTGCCAGCAGCACCGGACAGGGGGCCACCGGGGAGCTGTTTTTT. Protein: CASSTGQGATGELFF.

The rearrangement joins TRBV6-5 to TRBJ1-2, with D maybe TRBD1 (5 bases). Germline V lookup: CDR1 MNHEY, CDR2 SVGAGI. The CDR3 is 15 amino acids. V shed 0 bases and J shed 2 bases, with 10 bases lying between them. CDR3 region: CASSYSTAENYGYTF. CDR3 DNA: TGTGCCAGCAGTTACTCGACAGCGGAGAACTATGGCTACACCTTC.

The V gene is TRBV7-8, the J gene TRBJ2-1; 7 nucleotides agree with TRBD2. The germline CDR1 and CDR2 sequences are SGHVS and FQNEAQ. CDR3 length: 11 residues. Trimming at V came to 7 bases and at J to 8 bases, leaving 2 bases not matched to a gene. The CDR3 region has the DNA TGTGCCAGCACCACTAGCGATGAGCAGTTCTTC. Protein sequence: CASTTSDEQFF.

This clone was detected once. The rearrangement uses TRBV7-9 and TRBJ2-1; 8 bases are a match to TRBD2. J was trimmed by 6 bases and V by 1 base; bases with no gene match: 5. This CDR3 has 15 amino acids. The germline CDR1 and CDR2 sequences are SEHNR and FQNEAQ (reference sequence). The CDR3 spells CASSLGLLAGNEQFF. In nucleotides, the CDR3 is TGTGCCAGCAGCTTAGGTCTCCTAGCGGGCAATGAGCAGTTCTTC.

V usage is TRBV5-1 and J usage is TRBJ1-2; 7 positions match TRBD1. The germline V gene encodes CDR1 SGHRS and CDR2 YFSETQ. The CDR3 runs to 13 residues. Trimming cost V 2 bases and J 4 bases; bases outside gene matches: 2. CDR3 DNA sequence: TGCGCCAGCAGCTTAGGGACAGCCTATGGCTACACCTTC. This gives the protein CASSLGTAYGYTF. The full variable domain, completed using reference TRBV5-1 and TRBJ1-2, is KAGVTQTPRYLIKTRGQQVTLSCSPISGHRSVSWYQQTPGQGLQFLFEYFSETQRNKGNFPGRFSGRQFSNSRSEMNVSTLELGDSALYLCASSLGTAYGYTFGSGTRLTVV.

The chain couples TRBV15 to TRBJ1-2; D remains ambiguous. Germline-derived CDR1 and CDR2 are LNHNV and YYDKDF (reference sequence). The V gene lost 0 bases and the J gene lost 5 bases, with 10 bases spanning the gap. This CDR3 is built from 14 residues. The CDR3 reads CATSRDFRRYGYTF. In DNA, the CDR3 is TGTGCCACCAGCAGAGATTTCAGGAGGTATGGCTACACCTTC. Full variable domain (outside the CDR3, taken from reference TRBV15 and TRBJ1-2): DAMVIQNPRYQVTQFGKPVTLSCSQTLNHNVMYWYQQKSSQAPKLLFHYYDKDFNNEADTPDNFQSRRPNTSFCFLDIRSPGLGDTAMYLCATSRDFRRYGYTFGSGTRLTVV.

The chain links TRBV4-1 to TRBJ2-5; 10 positions match TRBD2. V lost 0 bases, J lost 7 bases, and 5 bases stayed unmatched. Per germline, CDR1 MGHRA and CDR2 YSYEKL. The CDR3 length is 15 residues. The CDR3 sequence is CASSQDRRLAGTQYF. In nucleotides, the CDR3 is TGCGCCAGCAGCCAAGATCGGAGACTAGCGGGGACCCAGTACTTC.

The V gene is TRBV29-1, the J gene TRBJ1-2; D unresolved. Deletions cut 6 bases from V and 0 bases from J, with 11 bases between. The CDR3 sequence is 13 residues long. Germline CDR1 and CDR2: SQVTM and ANQGSEA. The CDR3 nucleotides read TGCAGCGTGCGGGAGATAGCTAACTATGGCTACACCTTC. This sequence encodes CSVREIANYGYTF. The full variable domain, with the rest looked up from reference TRBV29-1 and TRBJ1-2, is SAVISQKPSRDICQRGTSLTIQCQVDSQVTMMFWYRQQPGQSLTLIATANQGSEATYESGFVIDKFPISRPNLTFSTLTVSNMSPEDSSIYLCSVREIANYGYTFGSGTRLTVV.

V is TRBV5-1 and J is TRBJ1-2; no definite D call. Germline V lookup: CDR1 SGHRS, CDR2 YFSETQ. Between the trimmed V and J ends, which lost 0 bases and 2 bases, there was a span of 11 bases. CDR3 size: 15 residues. This chain's CDR3 is CASSLVAFLNYGYTF. The CDR3 DNA is TGCGCCAGCAGCTTGGTCGCGTTCCTCAACTATGGCTACACCTTC.

This sequence joins TRBV4-2 and TRBJ2-3; a weak D match, TRBD1 (5 bases). Germline CDR1 reads LGHNA; CDR2 reads YNFKEQ. V gave up 0 bases and J gave up 2 bases, with 9 bases separating them. CDR3 length equals 15 residues. The CDR3 protein is CASSQDTGTTDTQYF. Written as DNA, the CDR3 is TGTGCCAGCAGCCAAGATACAGGAACCACAGATACGCAGTATTTT.

As DNA, the CDR3 is TGTGCCAGCAGCTCGGGGCAGGGGACTCGATATGGCTACACCTTC. The encoded protein is CASSSGQGTRYGYTF. V is TRBV7-2 and J is TRBJ1-2, with D perhaps matching TRBD1 (6 bases). There are 15 residues in the CDR3. Per germline, CDR1 SGHTA and CDR2 FQGNSA. Trimming removed 4 bases from V and 5 bases from J, with 17 bases in between.